Presented here are 10 T cell receptor beta chains from one specimen sequenced in a study of a mutant IDH1 vaccine in newly diagnosed glioma. Time point meaning: week 5, during vaccination. Topical imiquimod was applied with each vaccine dose, which held 300 ug of mutant IDH1 20-mer peptide. These receptors are not linked to any known antigen. Profiling relied on immunoSEQ multiplex PCR, and the TCRdb table lists in-frame clones only, not all of them. This repertoire shows 30,000 to 35,000 clones, roughly 54% found once; its top ten account for approximately 11%. The sequenced sample was PBMCs, obtained from a glioma patient whose treatment included an IDH1 peptide vaccine. These receptors were collected from a woman between 18 and 29 years old with glioma.

A word on this clone: Other DNA sequences in the sample encode the same CDR3. The rearrangement joins TRBV18 to TRBJ2-3; no clear D gene. CDR3 length equals 12 residues. Between the trimmed V and J ends, which lost 4 bases and 2 bases, there was a span of 4 bases. Germline CDR1 and CDR2: KGHSH and LQKENI. Here the CDR3 reads CASSLDTDTQYF. Here the CDR3 DNA reads TGTGCCAGCTCACTCGACACAGATACGCAGTATTTT.

V gene TRBV19 combines with J gene TRBJ2-7, with 12 bases aligning to TRBD1. The CDR3 loop spans 15 amino acids. CDR1 is LNHDA, CDR2 SQIVND, per germline (reference sequence). J was trimmed by 4 bases and V by 3 bases; bases with no gene match: 4. The CDR3 bases are TGTGCCAGTAGTATGGGGACAGGGGGCAATTACGAGCAGTACTTC. Translating it yields CASSMGTGGNYEQYF.

This clone appeared a few times. The rearrangement joins TRBV6-9 to TRBJ1-2; D remains unclear. In germline, CDR1 is MNHGY, CDR2 SVAAGI. This CDR3 spans 14 amino acids. Between the trimmed V and J ends, which lost 7 bases and 3 bases, there was a span of 15 bases. This CDR3 reads CASITDYTDYGYTF. The CDR3, as DNA: TGTGCCAGCATAACAGACTACACCGACTATGGCTACACCTTC.

This clone has only a few counts. The chain employs TRBV5-1 and TRBJ1-1; D is unresolved. V lost 0 bases to trimming and J lost 0 bases, with 9 bases between them. There are 15 residues in the CDR3. CDR1 is SGHRS and CDR2 is YFSETQ in the germline V gene. CDR3 amino acids: CASSLDPGVNTEAFF. The CDR3, as DNA: TGCGCCAGCAGCTTGGATCCAGGTGTGAACACTGAAGCTTTCTTT.

The chain joins TRBV27 to TRBJ1-2; 12 bases match TRBD1. The CDR3 sequence is 13 residues long. From germline, CDR1 is MNHEY and CDR2 SMNVEV (reference sequence). Trimming removed 7 bases from V and 8 bases from J; junction bases left unmatched: 5. The CDR3 DNA is TGTGCCAGCATGGGACAGGGGGCTAGCGGCTACACCTTC. The encoded protein is CASMGQGASGYTF.

The J gene is TRBJ1-5, the V gene TRBV18; D uncertain. V dropped 2 bases and J dropped 0 bases, with 5 bases sitting between them. The CDR3 totals 14 residues. CDR1 KGHSH and CDR2 LQKENI come from the germline V gene. The CDR3 is CASSPISSNQPQHF. The CDR3 DNA is TGTGCCAGCTCACCAATATCTAGCAATCAGCCCCAGCATTTT.

Only a few counts were recorded for this clone. The chain couples TRBV6-6 to TRBJ1-1; D uncertain. CDR3 length: 12 residues. Germline V gives CDR1 MNHNY, CDR2 SVGAGI (reference sequence). V shed 3 bases and J shed 6 bases, with 8 bases lying between them. The CDR3 coding sequence is TGTGCCAGCAGTTATACAAAGCCTGAAGCTTTCTTT. Translated, it gives CASSYTKPEAFF.

The J gene is TRBJ1-2, the V gene TRBV19; no definite D call. CDR1 is LNHDA and CDR2 is SQIVND in the germline V gene (reference sequence). V was shortened by 6 bases and J by 6 bases, with 20 bases between the two germline ends. This CDR3 is 15 amino acids long. CDR3 sequence: CASRNGKGAENGYTF. CDR3 nucleotide sequence: TGTGCCAGTAGGAATGGAAAAGGAGCCGAGAATGGCTACACCTTC.

The CDR3 DNA follows: TGCGCCAGCAGCCTAACAGGGGGGAATAGCAATCAGCCCCAGCATTTT. Its translation: CASSLTGGNSNQPQHF. The rearrangement links TRBV10-2 to TRBJ1-5; TRBD1 aligns across 8 bases. The germline CDR1 and CDR2 sequences are WSHSY and SAAADI. Losses at the gene ends were 6 bases for V and 0 bases for J; bases not matched to a gene: 7. The CDR3 is 16 amino acids.

This chain connects TRBV7-2 to TRBJ1-5; D is uncertain. The V gene lost 1 base and the J gene lost 2 bases, with 6 bases spanning the gap. Germline CDR1 reads SGHTA; CDR2 reads FQGNSA. The CDR3 sequence is 14 residues long. This CDR3 reads CASSLVGGNQPQHF. CDR3 bases: TGTGCCAGCAGCTTAGTGGGCGGCAATCAGCCCCAGCATTTT.